Listed below are T cell receptor beta chains from one sample, sequenced in a study of OX40 agonist ivuxolimab in advanced cancers. Repertoires were generated with immunoSEQ multiplex PCR, while TCRdb's copy carries only in-frame clones and drops some. Of about 80,000 clones in the sample, under 90% were seen once. This material consisted of CD4+ or CD8+ T cells sorted from blood, taken in a trial of the OX40 agonist ivuxolimab. Source of these receptors: an adult with an advanced solid tumor such as melanoma, head and neck, liver or kidney cancer. Both conserved end residues are part of each CDR3. Fields, in order: CDR3 protein, CDR3 DNA, D gene, J gene, clone size, V gene. D genes are given only for firm matches. Only some rows state a clone size, as once, few, many or a class for expanded clones.

CDR3aa: CASSMVLTTSSGEQFF
CDR3nt: TGTGCCAGTAGTATGGTCCTGACCACGTCGTCGGGTGAGCAGTTCTTC
d_gene: -
j_gene: TRBJ2-1
abundance: once
v_gene: TRBV19

CDR3aa: CSVEGLADYNEQFF
CDR3nt: TGCAGCGTTGAGGGACTAGCGGATTACAATGAGCAGTTCTTC
d_gene: TRBD2
j_gene: TRBJ2-1
abundance: -
v_gene: TRBV29-1

CDR3aa: CASSSPDYRNTDTQYF
CDR3nt: TGTGCCAGCAGTTCGCCCGACTATCGCAACACAGATACGCAGTATTTT
d_gene: -
j_gene: TRBJ2-3
abundance: -
v_gene: TRBV28

CDR3aa: CASSSSGPLGHNYGYTF
CDR3nt: TGTGCCAGCAGCAGCTCAGGGCCGCTCGGGCATAACTATGGCTACACCTTC
d_gene: -
j_gene: TRBJ1-2
abundance: -
v_gene: TRBV7-9

CDR3aa: CASSKRRDRNSPLHF
CDR3nt: TGTGCCAGCAGCAAACGGCGGGACAGAAATTCACCCCTCCACTTT
d_gene: -
j_gene: TRBJ1-6
abundance: few
v_gene: TRBV21-1

CDR3aa: CASSLQGTDNSPLHF
CDR3nt: TGCGCCAGCAGCCTACAGGGCACGGATAATTCACCCCTCCACTTT
d_gene: -
j_gene: TRBJ1-6
abundance: -
v_gene: TRBV5-1

CDR3aa: CASSADRDARTPGNTIYF
CDR3nt: TGTGCCAGCAGCGCCGACAGGGACGCCCGTACCCCTGGAAACACCATATATTTT
d_gene: TRBD1
j_gene: TRBJ1-3
abundance: -
v_gene: TRBV11-2

CDR3aa: CASTVQDMNTEAFF
CDR3nt: TGTGCCAGCACGGTGCAGGATATGAACACTGAAGCTTTCTTT
d_gene: -
j_gene: TRBJ1-1
abundance: -
v_gene: TRBV6-1

CDR3aa: CASSLSGAGGPKGEQFF
CDR3nt: TGTGCCAGCAGTCTTTCCGGAGCGGGAGGCCCCAAGGGGGAGCAGTTCTTC
d_gene: TRBD2
j_gene: TRBJ2-1
abundance: -
v_gene: TRBV4-2

CDR3aa: CASSPSLEQFF
CDR3nt: TGTGCCAGCTCACCTTCACTTGAGCAGTTCTTC
d_gene: -
j_gene: TRBJ2-1
abundance: -
v_gene: TRBV18

CDR3aa: CASSLGGQGGEQYF
CDR3nt: TGTGCCAGCAGCTTAGGGGGACAGGGGGGCGAGCAGTACTTC
d_gene: TRBD1
j_gene: TRBJ2-7
abundance: -
v_gene: TRBV7-2

CDR3aa: CASSGGGVDTEAFF
CDR3nt: TGTGCCAGCAGTGGTGGAGGGGTGGACACTGAAGCTTTCTTT
d_gene: -
j_gene: TRBJ1-1
abundance: -
v_gene: TRBV2

CDR3aa: CAWSKGTSGTDTQYF
CDR3nt: TGTGCCTGGAGCAAGGGGACTAGCGGCACAGATACGCAGTATTTT
d_gene: TRBD2
j_gene: TRBJ2-3
abundance: few
v_gene: TRBV30

CDR3aa: CASSLFGTSGGNEQFF
CDR3nt: TGTGCCAGCAGCCTATTTGGGACTAGCGGGGGGAATGAGCAGTTCTTC
d_gene: TRBD2
j_gene: TRBJ2-1
abundance: -
v_gene: TRBV28

CDR3aa: CASSDAKNIQYF
CDR3nt: TGTGCCAGCAGCGACGCCAAAAACATTCAGTACTTC
d_gene: -
j_gene: TRBJ2-4
abundance: once
v_gene: TRBV5-4

CDR3aa: CASSQAVDQPQHF
CDR3nt: TGCGCCAGCAGCCAAGCGGTCGATCAGCCCCAGCATTTT
d_gene: -
j_gene: TRBJ1-5
abundance: -
v_gene: TRBV4-3

CDR3aa: CASSPDRNQPQHF
CDR3nt: TGTGCCAGTAGTCCTGACAGGAATCAGCCCCAGCATTTT
d_gene: -
j_gene: TRBJ1-5
abundance: -
v_gene: TRBV19

CDR3aa: CASSTAGPQYF
CDR3nt: TGTGCCAGCAGCACCGCGGGACCGCAGTATTTT
d_gene: -
j_gene: TRBJ2-3
abundance: -
v_gene: TRBV9

CDR3aa: CASSFFDGTGGVYGYTF
CDR3nt: TGTGCCAGCAGCTTTTTCGACGGGACAGGGGGTGTCTATGGCTACACCTTC
d_gene: TRBD1
j_gene: TRBJ1-2
abundance: -
v_gene: TRBV5-6

CDR3aa: CASSLPQVVNTEAFF
CDR3nt: TGTGCCAGCAGTCTACCACAGGTTGTGAACACTGAAGCTTTCTTT
d_gene: -
j_gene: TRBJ1-1
abundance: -
v_gene: TRBV2

CDR3aa: CASSLSSAATGELFF
CDR3nt: TGTGCCAGCAGCCTTTCCTCCGCGGCCACCGGGGAGCTGTTTTTT
d_gene: -
j_gene: TRBJ2-2
abundance: -
v_gene: TRBV4-2

CDR3aa: CASSHLGAQQETQYF
CDR3nt: TGTGCCAGCAGCCATCTGGGGGCCCAACAAGAGACCCAGTACTTC
d_gene: -
j_gene: TRBJ2-5
abundance: -
v_gene: TRBV14

CDR3aa: CASSLASGNYEQYF
CDR3nt: TGTGCCAGCAGCTTAGCCAGCGGGAACTACGAGCAGTACTTC
d_gene: TRBD2
j_gene: TRBJ2-7
abundance: once
v_gene: TRBV7-9

CDR3aa: CATSRGLTGGTGELFF
CDR3nt: TGTGCCACCAGCAGAGGTCTGACAGGGGGAACCGGGGAGCTGTTTTTT
d_gene: TRBD1
j_gene: TRBJ2-2
abundance: -
v_gene: TRBV15

CDR3aa: CASSELGFGGHSPLHF
CDR3nt: TGTGCCAGCAGTGAATTGGGGTTTGGTGGGCATTCACCCCTCCACTTT
d_gene: -
j_gene: TRBJ1-6
abundance: -
v_gene: TRBV25-1

CDR3aa: CASSEGLSTDTQYF
CDR3nt: TGTGCCAGCAGTGAGGGACTGTCTACCGATACGCAGTATTTT
d_gene: -
j_gene: TRBJ2-3
abundance: -
v_gene: TRBV6-5

CDR3aa: CASSGPFLHEKLFF
CDR3nt: TGTGCCAGCAGTGGACCGTTCTTACATGAAAAACTGTTTTTT
d_gene: -
j_gene: TRBJ1-4
abundance: -
v_gene: TRBV6-4

CDR3aa: CASSLVPSSGSSYEQYF
CDR3nt: TGTGCCAGCAGCTTAGTTCCGTCTAGCGGAAGCTCCTACGAGCAGTACTTC
d_gene: TRBD2
j_gene: TRBJ2-7
abundance: -
v_gene: TRBV7-2

CDR3aa: CASSEIRSSYNEQFF
CDR3nt: TGTGCCAGCAGTGAAATCCGAAGCTCCTACAATGAGCAGTTCTTC
d_gene: -
j_gene: TRBJ2-1
abundance: once
v_gene: TRBV6-4

CDR3aa: CAISEKVGGQENIQYF
CDR3nt: TGTGCCATCAGTGAGAAGGTGGGGGGGCAGGAAAACATTCAGTACTTC
d_gene: -
j_gene: TRBJ2-4
abundance: -
v_gene: TRBV10-3

CDR3aa: CASSYSDVGGKTQYF
CDR3nt: TGTGCCAGCAGTTACTCGGATGTGGGAGGAAAGACCCAGTACTTC
d_gene: -
j_gene: TRBJ2-5
abundance: -
v_gene: TRBV6-6

CDR3aa: CASRLPGQANIQYF
CDR3nt: TGTGCCAGCAGACTCCCGGGACAGGCAAACATTCAGTACTTC
d_gene: TRBD1
j_gene: TRBJ2-4
abundance: -
v_gene: TRBV28

CDR3aa: CASSFGRGSPGETQYF
CDR3nt: TGTGCCAGCAGTTTCGGGCGGGGCTCTCCTGGGGAGACCCAGTACTTC
d_gene: -
j_gene: TRBJ2-5
abundance: -
v_gene: TRBV28

CDR3aa: CASSHVPDTQYF
CDR3nt: TGTGCCAGCAGCCACGTCCCCGATACGCAGTATTTT
d_gene: -
j_gene: TRBJ2-3
abundance: -
v_gene: TRBV14

CDR3aa: CASSERAGGLIYEQYF
CDR3nt: TGCGCCAGCAGTGAGCGGGCGGGGGGGCTCATCTACGAGCAGTACTTC
d_gene: TRBD2
j_gene: TRBJ2-7
abundance: -
v_gene: TRBV10-2

CDR3aa: CASSPSLRDSYGYTF
CDR3nt: TGCGCCAGCAGCCCCTCCCTGCGGGACAGCTATGGCTACACCTTC
d_gene: TRBD1
j_gene: TRBJ1-2
abundance: few
v_gene: TRBV5-1

CDR3aa: CASSEEYRGDSPLHF
CDR3nt: TGTGCCAGCAGTGAAGAATACAGGGGAGATTCACCCCTCCACTTT
d_gene: TRBD1
j_gene: TRBJ1-6
abundance: -
v_gene: TRBV2

CDR3aa: CASSLSGWDSLTEAFF
CDR3nt: TGTGCCAGCAGCTTATCGGGTTGGGACAGTCTCACTGAAGCTTTCTTT
d_gene: TRBD1
j_gene: TRBJ1-1
abundance: -
v_gene: TRBV7-9

CDR3aa: CASSLGTGDQPQHF
CDR3nt: TGTGCCAGCAGCCTAGGGACAGGGGATCAGCCCCAGCATTTT
d_gene: TRBD1
j_gene: TRBJ1-5
abundance: once
v_gene: TRBV7-8

CDR3aa: CASSVGGTAYNEQFF
CDR3nt: TGTGCCAGCAGCGTAGGGGGGACAGCTTACAATGAGCAGTTCTTC
d_gene: -
j_gene: TRBJ2-1
abundance: once
v_gene: TRBV27

CDR3aa: CASSQTKRGLAGYNEQFF
CDR3nt: TGCGCCAGCAGCCAAACAAAGAGGGGACTAGCGGGATACAATGAGCAGTTCTTC
d_gene: TRBD2
j_gene: TRBJ2-1
abundance: -
v_gene: TRBV4-3

CDR3aa: CASSLDSGGRTDTQYF
CDR3nt: TGCGCCAGCAGCTTGGATAGCGGGGGGCGCACAGATACGCAGTATTTT
d_gene: TRBD2
j_gene: TRBJ2-3
abundance: once
v_gene: TRBV5-1

CDR3aa: CASSQDEIGLTNQPQHF
CDR3nt: TGCGCCAGCAGCCAAGATGAGATAGGGCTCACGAATCAGCCCCAGCATTTT
d_gene: -
j_gene: TRBJ1-5
abundance: -
v_gene: TRBV4-1

CDR3aa: CASSQGGAPLHF
CDR3nt: TGTGCCAGCAGCCAAGGTGGGGCACCCCTCCACTTT
d_gene: -
j_gene: TRBJ1-6
abundance: few
v_gene: TRBV4-2

CDR3aa: CASSLNSGGVEKLFF
CDR3nt: TGTGCCAGCAGTCTCAACTCAGGGGGGGTCGAAAAACTGTTTTTT
d_gene: TRBD1
j_gene: TRBJ1-4
abundance: -
v_gene: TRBV27

CDR3aa: CSVYEQYF
CDR3nt: TGCAGTGTTTACGAGCAGTACTTC
d_gene: -
j_gene: TRBJ2-7
abundance: -
v_gene: TRBV20-1

CDR3aa: CASSFQTGSVGAGANVLTF
CDR3nt: TGCGCCAGCAGCTTCCAGACAGGGAGCGTAGGGGCTGGGGCCAACGTCCTGACTTTC
d_gene: TRBD1
j_gene: TRBJ2-6
abundance: -
v_gene: TRBV5-1

CDR3aa: CASSITGTSYEQYF
CDR3nt: TGTGCCAGCAGTATTACTGGGACCTCCTACGAGCAGTACTTC
d_gene: -
j_gene: TRBJ2-7
abundance: few
v_gene: TRBV6-5

CDR3aa: CASRGDYNEKLFF
CDR3nt: TGTGCCAGCAGAGGGGACTATAATGAAAAACTGTTTTTT
d_gene: -
j_gene: TRBJ1-4
abundance: -
v_gene: TRBV2

CDR3aa: CASSPRTGAGSYNEQFF
CDR3nt: TGTGCCAGCAGCCCCAGGACAGGGGCCGGATCCTACAATGAGCAGTTCTTC
d_gene: TRBD1
j_gene: TRBJ2-1
abundance: few
v_gene: TRBV7-8

CDR3aa: CASSPRALSGLTDTQYF
CDR3nt: TGTGCCAGCTCACCCCGGGCGCTCAGCGGGCTCACAGATACGCAGTATTTT
d_gene: -
j_gene: TRBJ2-3
abundance: once
v_gene: TRBV18

CDR3aa: CASSPRGETQYF
CDR3nt: TGTGCCAGCTCACCCCGGGGGGAGACCCAGTACTTC
d_gene: -
j_gene: TRBJ2-5
abundance: -
v_gene: TRBV18

CDR3aa: CASSPILGLAGMGTQYF
CDR3nt: TGTGCCAGCAGCCCAATCTTGGGATTAGCGGGGATGGGGACCCAGTACTTC
d_gene: TRBD2
j_gene: TRBJ2-5
abundance: -
v_gene: TRBV7-9

CDR3aa: CASSQKGTAAKNIQYF
CDR3nt: TGTGCCAGCAGCCAAAAAGGGACAGCAGCCAAAAACATTCAGTACTTC
d_gene: TRBD1
j_gene: TRBJ2-4
abundance: -
v_gene: TRBV7-9

CDR3aa: CASSGSTDYGYTF
CDR3nt: TGTGCCAGCAGTGGGAGCACGGACTATGGCTACACCTTC
d_gene: -
j_gene: TRBJ1-2
abundance: -
v_gene: TRBV2

CDR3aa: CASSPGLAYEQYF
CDR3nt: TGCGCCAGCAGCCCGGGACTAGCCTACGAGCAGTACTTC
d_gene: TRBD2
j_gene: TRBJ2-7
abundance: -
v_gene: TRBV10-2

CDR3aa: CASIGDAQETQYF
CDR3nt: TGTGCCAGCATAGGGGACGCCCAAGAGACCCAGTACTTC
d_gene: -
j_gene: TRBJ2-5
abundance: once
v_gene: TRBV25-1